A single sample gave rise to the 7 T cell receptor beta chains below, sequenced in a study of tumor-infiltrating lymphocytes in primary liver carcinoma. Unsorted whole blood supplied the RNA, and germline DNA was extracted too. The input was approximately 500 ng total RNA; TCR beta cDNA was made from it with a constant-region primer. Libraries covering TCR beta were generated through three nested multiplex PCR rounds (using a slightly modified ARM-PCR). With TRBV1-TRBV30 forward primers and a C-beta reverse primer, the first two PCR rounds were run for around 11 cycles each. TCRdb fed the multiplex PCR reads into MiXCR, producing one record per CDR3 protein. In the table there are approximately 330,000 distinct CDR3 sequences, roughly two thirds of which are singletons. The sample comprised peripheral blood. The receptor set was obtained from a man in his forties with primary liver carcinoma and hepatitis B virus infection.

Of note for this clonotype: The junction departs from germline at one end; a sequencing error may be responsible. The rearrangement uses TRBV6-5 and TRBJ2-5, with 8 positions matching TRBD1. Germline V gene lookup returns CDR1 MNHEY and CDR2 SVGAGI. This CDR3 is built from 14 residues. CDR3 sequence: CTSSPQGAWETQYF. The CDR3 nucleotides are TGTACCAGCAGTCCCCAGGGGGCTTGGGAGACCCAGTACTTC.

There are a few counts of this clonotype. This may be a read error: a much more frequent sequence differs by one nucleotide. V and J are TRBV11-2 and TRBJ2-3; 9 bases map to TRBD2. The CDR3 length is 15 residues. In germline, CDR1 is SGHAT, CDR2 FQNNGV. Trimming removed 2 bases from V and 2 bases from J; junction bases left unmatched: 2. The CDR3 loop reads CASSLLAGHTDTQYF. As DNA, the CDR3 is TGTGCCAGCAGCTTACTAGCGGGACACACAGATACGCAGTATTTT.

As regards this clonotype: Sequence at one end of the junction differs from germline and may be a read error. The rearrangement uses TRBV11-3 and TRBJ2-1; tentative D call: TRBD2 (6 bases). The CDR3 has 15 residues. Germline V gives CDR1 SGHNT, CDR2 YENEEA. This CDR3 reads CASSLVGGALNEQFF. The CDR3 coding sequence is TGTGCCAGCAGCTTAGTGGGGGGTGCGTTGAATGAGCAATTCTTC.

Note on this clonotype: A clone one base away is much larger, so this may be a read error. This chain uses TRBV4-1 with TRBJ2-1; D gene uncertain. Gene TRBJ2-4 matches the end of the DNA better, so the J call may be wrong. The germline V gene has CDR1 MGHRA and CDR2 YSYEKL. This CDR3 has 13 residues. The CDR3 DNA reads TGCGCCAGCAGCCACGGCGGTCACTACGATCAGTACTTC. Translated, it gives CASSHGGHYDQYF.

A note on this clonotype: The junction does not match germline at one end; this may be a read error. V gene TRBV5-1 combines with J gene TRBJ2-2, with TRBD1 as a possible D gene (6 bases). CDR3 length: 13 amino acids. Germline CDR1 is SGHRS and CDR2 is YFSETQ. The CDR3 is CASSYRVTGEPFF. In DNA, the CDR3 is TGCGCCAGCAGCTACAGGGTGACCGGGGAGCCGTTTTTT.

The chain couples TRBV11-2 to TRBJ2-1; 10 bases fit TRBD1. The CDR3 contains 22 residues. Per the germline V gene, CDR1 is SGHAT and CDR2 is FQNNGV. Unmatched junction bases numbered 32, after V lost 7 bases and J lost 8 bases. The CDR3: CASNSTPQGQGFWSGRIDEQFF. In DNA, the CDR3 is TGTGCCAGCAACTCAACTCCCCAGGGACAGGGGTTTTGGAGCGGGAGAATAGATGAGCAGTTCTTC.

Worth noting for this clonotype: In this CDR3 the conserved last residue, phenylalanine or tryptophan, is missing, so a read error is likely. The DNA for the CDR3 is TGTGCCAGCAGCTTAACCCCCCGAGGAGATACGCAGTATCTT. Its translation is CASSLTPRGDTQYL. V is TRBV7-8 and J is TRBJ2-3; D is unclear. Looked up from germline, CDR1 is SGHVS and CDR2 is FQNEAQ. CDR3 length: 14 amino acids. The germline V and J ends were trimmed by 2 bases and 5 bases, with 11 bases remaining between them.